Listed below are T cell receptor beta chains from one sample, sequenced in a study of blood T cell repertoires in COVID-19. The assay was immunoSEQ multiplex PCR, and TCRdb's table has in-frame clones only and misses some. The table has nearly 350,000 clones, about 88% seen once. Sequencing was done on a sample of PBMCs or T cells enriched from blood (not recorded which). These receptor sequences come from a woman between 25 and 40 years old who had recovered from COVID-19. Both conserved end residues are part of each CDR3. A D gene is named only where the DNA matches it firmly. Size tells how often a clone was seen (once, few, many) or the class of an expanded clone, and some rows leave it out.

d_gene	v_gene	j_gene	abundance	CDR3aa	CDR3nt
TRBD1	TRBV5-8	TRBJ2-5	.	CASSLNRGAQETQYF	TGTGCCAGCAGCTTAAACAGGGGGGCCCAAGAGACCCAGTACTTC
TRBD1	TRBV7-9	TRBJ2-2	.	CASSSLGQGMMRNTGELFF	TGTGCCAGCAGCTCCCTGGGACAGGGGATGATGAGAAACACCGGGGAGCTGTTTTTT
.	TRBV28	TRBJ2-3	.	CASSPGDFRGYF	TGTGCCAGCAGTCCTGGGGACTTCCGCGGGTATTTT
.	TRBV2	TRBJ1-1	.	CASSSTGLEPLF	TGTGCCAGCAGTTCGACAGGTCTAGAACCACTCTTT
.	TRBV10-1	TRBJ2-3	.	CASRPADTDTQYF	TGCGCCAGCAGGCCCGCGGACACAGATACGCAGTATTTT
.	TRBV4-1	TRBJ1-5	.	CASSQVASSNQPQHF	TGCGCCAGCAGCCAAGTCGCCAGTAGCAATCAGCCCCAGCATTTT
TRBD1	TRBV28	TRBJ1-5	few	CASSLRGQPGGNQPQHF	TGTGCCAGCAGTTTGCGGGGACAGCCAGGAGGCAATCAGCCCCAGCATTTT
.	TRBV6-5	TRBJ1-1	.	CASRSRGTEAFF	TGTGCCAGCAGGTCGAGGGGGACTGAAGCTTTCTTT
TRBD2	TRBV2	TRBJ2-2	.	CASSGGGGALGELFF	TGTGCCAGCAGTGGTGGCGGGGGGGCCCTCGGGGAGCTGTTTTTT
.	TRBV7-2	TRBJ2-2	.	CASSGLKFGGELFF	TGTGCCAGCAGCGGGCTCAAGTTTGGAGGGGAGCTGTTTTTT
TRBD2	TRBV7-9	TRBJ2-1	.	CASSQWRGSSYNEQFF	TGTGCCAGCAGCCAATGGCGGGGGAGCTCCTACAATGAGCAGTTCTTC
.	TRBV3-1/TRBV3-2	TRBJ2-7	.	CASSRFRDKPYEQYF	TGTGCCAGCAGCCGGTTCCGGGACAAACCCTACGAGCAGTACTTC
.	TRBV28	TRBJ1-3	.	CATHRGVGGNTIYF	TGTGCCACACACCGCGGCGTTGGGGGAAACACCATATATTTT
TRBD2	TRBV5-4	TRBJ2-3	.	CASSPPTSNADTQYF	TGTGCCAGCAGCCCCCCGACTAGCAACGCAGATACGCAGTATTTT
.	TRBV7-2	TRBJ1-5	many	CASSLGLQGRPQHF	TGTGCCAGCAGCTTAGGGTTACAGGGCCGGCCCCAGCATTTT
.	TRBV2	TRBJ1-3	.	CASLPEPTGNTIYF	TGTGCCAGCCTTCCGGAGCCCACTGGAAACACCATATATTTT
TRBD2	TRBV27	TRBJ2-2	.	CASSLGGLTGELFF	TGTGCCAGCAGTTTGGGAGGGCTCACCGGGGAGCTGTTTTTT
.	TRBV18	TRBJ1-4	.	CASSPLQTDYNEKLFF	TGTGCCAGCTCACCACTCCAGACAGATTATAATGAAAAACTGTTTTTT
TRBD1	TRBV18	TRBJ2-1	.	CASSPRTGYNEQFF	TGTGCCAGCTCACCACGGACAGGTTACAATGAGCAGTTCTTC
.	TRBV27	TRBJ2-7	.	CASSLRDNSYEQYF	TGTGCCAGCAGTTTACGGGACAACTCCTACGAGCAGTACTTC
TRBD1	TRBV28	TRBJ1-5	.	CASSLIPGTDNQPQHF	TGTGCCAGCAGTTTAATCCCAGGGACAGACAATCAGCCCCAGCATTTT
.	TRBV28	TRBJ1-1	.	CASSFRSGGTEAFF	TGTGCCAGCAGTTTCAGATCGGGGGGGACTGAAGCTTTCTTT
.	TRBV14	TRBJ2-1	.	CASSQAGTLLNEQFF	TGTGCCAGCAGCCAGGCCGGGACACTCTTGAATGAGCAGTTCTTC
.	TRBV5-1	TRBJ1-1	.	CASSLGQPVNTEAFF	TGCGCCAGCAGCTTGGGACAGCCCGTGAACACTGAAGCTTTCTTT
.	TRBV6-5	TRBJ2-1	.	CASSYSGANEQFF	TGTGCCAGCAGTTACTCAGGGGCCAATGAGCAGTTCTTC
.	TRBV6-5	TRBJ1-5	.	CATLRGGNQPQHF	TGTGCCACCCTAAGGGGGGGGAATCAGCCCCAGCATTTT
TRBD1	TRBV30	TRBJ1-2	.	CAWSFPDRGRINYGYTF	TGTGCCTGGAGTTTCCCTGACAGGGGGCGAATTAACTATGGCTACACCTTC
.	TRBV14	TRBJ2-2	.	CASSRKIPGGPNTGELFF	TGTGCCAGCAGCCGAAAGATCCCAGGGGGGCCGAACACCGGGGAGCTGTTTTTT
.	TRBV10-1	TRBJ2-3	.	CASSDSGVTDTQYF	TGCGCCAGCAGTGATTCCGGAGTTACAGATACGCAGTATTTT
.	TRBV6-5	TRBJ2-3	.	CASSYSRNRDPYF	TGTGCCAGCAGTTACTCGAGAAACAGGGACCCTTATTTT
TRBD1	TRBV6-5	TRBJ1-4	.	CASSPITGEAEKLFF	TGTGCCAGCAGTCCAATTACAGGGGAGGCGGAAAAACTGTTTTTT
.	TRBV9	TRBJ2-1	.	CASSNSRSSYNEQFF	TGTGCCAGCAGCAATTCTAGGAGCTCCTACAATGAGCAGTTCTTC
TRBD1	TRBV19	TRBJ1-5	.	CASSPDRDADQPQHF	TGTGCCAGTAGTCCCGACAGGGATGCGGATCAGCCCCAGCATTTT
.	TRBV5-4	TRBJ2-7	.	CASSRRDGPSYEQYF	TGTGCCAGCAGCCGGAGGGACGGACCCTCCTACGAGCAGTACTTC
.	TRBV5-1	TRBJ2-1	.	CASSLSLQSYNEQFF	TGCGCCAGCAGCTTGAGTCTACAGAGTTACAATGAGCAGTTCTTC
.	TRBV6-2/TRBV6-3	TRBJ1-5	few	CASSYGGGADPNQPQHF	TGTGCCAGCAGTTACGGTGGGGGGGCAGATCCGAATCAGCCCCAGCATTTT
TRBD1	TRBV27	TRBJ2-7	.	CASSPRMGTGGYEQYF	TGTGCCAGCAGTCCTCGAATGGGGACAGGGGGATACGAGCAGTACTTC
TRBD1	TRBV6-2/TRBV6-3	TRBJ2-1	.	CASSGNQGARVLYNEQFF	TGTGCCAGCAGTGGGAATCAGGGGGCCAGAGTCTTATACAATGAGCAGTTCTTC
TRBD1	TRBV28	TRBJ1-2	.	CASRPRGTGFFYGYTF	TGTGCCAGCAGACCCCGTGGGACAGGGTTTTTTTATGGCTACACCTTC
TRBD1	TRBV28	TRBJ2-7	.	CASSFLISGTGGYEQYF	TGTGCCAGCAGTTTCCTCATCTCCGGGACAGGGGGATACGAGCAGTACTTC
.	TRBV10-3	TRBJ2-5	.	CAISRGQTQETQYF	TGTGCCATCAGTAGAGGACAGACCCAAGAGACCCAGTACTTC
.	TRBV12-2	TRBJ1-1	few	CASRRRGGTEAFF	TGTGCAAGTCGCCGCCGCGGGGGGACTGAAGCTTTCTTT
TRBD1	TRBV24-1	TRBJ2-5	.	CATSDPARTGLEGIETQYF	TGTGCCACCAGTGATCCCGCTCGGACAGGGTTGGAGGGCATAGAGACCCAGTACTTC